The subject of this entry is one T cell receptor (beta chain). This record belongs to a study of blood T cell repertoires in COVID-19. This table comes from immunoSEQ multiplex PCR, and its TCRdb copy is limited to in-frame clones, with some not included. The sample lists about 170,000 clones, 86% occurring once. Trimming took off 4 bases at V and 5 bases at J, with 17 bases between the two ends. CDR1 is SGHRS and CDR2 is YFSETQ in the germline V gene. This CDR3 contains 15 residues. The rearrangement links TRBV5-1 to TRBJ2-3; perhaps TRBD2 as D (6 bases). Sequenced sample: peripheral blood. The sequence came from a woman older than 75 in a cohort sampled during active or convalescent COVID-19. In DNA, the CDR3 is TGCGCCAGCAGCCGCGGGACCCCCGAGGGAGATACGCAGTATTTT. Translation: CASSRGTPEGDTQYF. The whole variable domain, remainder taken from reference TRBV5-1 and TRBJ2-3, is KAGVTQTPRYLIKTRGQQVTLSCSPISGHRSVSWYQQTPGQGLQFLFEYFSETQRNKGNFPGRFSGRQFSNSRSEMNVSTLELGDSALYLCASSRGTPEGDTQYFGPGTRLTVL.